Listed below are T cell receptor beta chains from one sample, sequenced in a study of blood T cell repertoires in COVID-19. Clones were sequenced by immunoSEQ multiplex PCR, and TCRdb holds only the in-frame ones, with some missing. The sample shows under 450,000 clones, 65% to 90% of them seen only once. Sequencing used peripheral blood. The receptors were sampled from a woman aged 55 to 70 with COVID-19, enrolled during active disease. Each CDR3 is given with its conserved first and last residue. D genes are given only for firm matches. Some rows have no size entry. The others give once, few or many, or a class for an expanded clone.

>.|TRBV30|.|TRBJ1-5
CAWSVRSNQPQHF
TGTGCCTGGAGTGTCCGTAGCAATCAGCCCCAGCATTTT
>.|TRBV6-6|TRBD2|TRBJ2-5
CASSPKLAALGTQYF
TGTGCCAGCAGTCCTAAACTAGCGGCTTTGGGGACCCAGTACTTC
>.|TRBV6-5|.|TRBJ1-1
CASGGWDTEAFF
TGTGCCAGCGGCGGGTGGGACACTGAAGCTTTCTTT
>.|TRBV5-1|.|TRBJ2-6
CASSSLSGSSGANVLTF
TGCGCCAGCAGTTCCCTGTCCGGGTCCTCTGGGGCCAACGTCCTGACTTTC
>.|TRBV5-8|TRBD2|TRBJ2-7
CASLVRGASYEQYF
TGTGCCAGCCTCGTGCGGGGGGCGAGCTACGAGCAGTACTTC
>.|TRBV15|.|TRBJ2-5
CATSSGSLQETQYF
TGTGCCACCAGCAGTGGTAGCTTGCAAGAGACCCAGTACTTC
>.|TRBV7-2|.|TRBJ2-3
CASSGGSTDTQYF
TGTGCCAGCAGCGGGGGGAGCACAGATACGCAGTATTTT
>once|TRBV2|TRBD1|TRBJ1-1
CASTLQGVETEAFF
TGTGCCAGCACCCTACAGGGGGTGGAAACTGAAGCTTTCTTT
>.|TRBV9|.|TRBJ2-1
CASSVTAGASYNEQFF
TGTGCCAGCAGCGTAACCGCGGGGGCCTCCTACAATGAGCAGTTCTTC
>.|TRBV7-2|.|TRBJ1-2
CASRGRVWGYTF
TGTGCCAGCAGGGGCAGGGTTTGGGGCTACACCTTC
>.|TRBV24-1|.|TRBJ1-6
CATSDSGSPLHF
TGTGCCACCAGTGATTCCGGTTCACCCCTCCACTTT
>.|TRBV5-4|.|TRBJ1-3
CASSVQDPLGTIYF
TGTGCCAGCAGCGTACAGGATCCTCTAGGCACCATATATTTT
>.|TRBV20-1|.|TRBJ2-5
CSATQETQYF
TGCAGTGCAACACAAGAGACCCAGTACTTC
>.|TRBV6-2/TRBV6-3|TRBD1|TRBJ1-2
CASSYKGTAGYTF
TGTGCCAGCAGTTACAAAGGGACAGCTGGCTACACCTTC
>once|TRBV9|.|TRBJ1-1
CASSVGTDTEAFF
TGTGCCAGCAGCGTAGGTACTGACACTGAAGCTTTCTTT
>many|TRBV11-3|.|TRBJ1-1
CASSRGGDPEAFF
TGTGCCAGCAGCAGGGGGGGGGACCCTGAAGCTTTCTTT